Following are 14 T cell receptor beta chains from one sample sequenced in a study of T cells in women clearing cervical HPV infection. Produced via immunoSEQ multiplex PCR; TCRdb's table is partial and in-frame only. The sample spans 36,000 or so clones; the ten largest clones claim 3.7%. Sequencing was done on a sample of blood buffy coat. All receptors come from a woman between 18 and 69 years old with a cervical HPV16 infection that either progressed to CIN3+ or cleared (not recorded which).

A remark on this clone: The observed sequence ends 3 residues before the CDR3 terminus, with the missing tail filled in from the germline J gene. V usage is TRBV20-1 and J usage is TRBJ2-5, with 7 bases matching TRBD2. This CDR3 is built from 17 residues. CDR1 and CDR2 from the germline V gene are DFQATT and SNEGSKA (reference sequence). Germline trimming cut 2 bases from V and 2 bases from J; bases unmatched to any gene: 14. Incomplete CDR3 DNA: TGCAGTGCTAGATATCTAGCGGACTATACCAATCAAGAGACC. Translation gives CSARYLADYTNQET. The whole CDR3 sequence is CSARYLADYTNQETQYF.

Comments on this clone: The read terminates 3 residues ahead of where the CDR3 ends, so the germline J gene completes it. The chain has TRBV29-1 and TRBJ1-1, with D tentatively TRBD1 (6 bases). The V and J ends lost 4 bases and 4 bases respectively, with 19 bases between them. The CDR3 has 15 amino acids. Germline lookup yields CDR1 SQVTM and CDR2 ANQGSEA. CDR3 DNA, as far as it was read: TGCAGCGTTGGAGGACAGTCCAGGTTGGGCACTGAA. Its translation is CSVGGQSRLGTE. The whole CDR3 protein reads CSVGGQSRLGTEAFF.

The CDR3 DNA, read in part, is TGTGCCAGCAGCCAGGTGGGGCGGGACTCGGAGACC. This codes for CASSQVGRDSET. The full CDR3 reads CASSQVGRDSETQYF. This chain connects TRBV7-2 to TRBJ2-5, with D possibly being TRBD2 (6 bases). Sequencing ends 3 residues short of the CDR3 end; the germline J gene provides the rest. CDR1 and CDR2 from the germline V gene are SGHTA and FQGNSA. The CDR3 has 15 residues. Trimming took off 5 bases at V and 5 bases at J, with 18 bases between the two ends.

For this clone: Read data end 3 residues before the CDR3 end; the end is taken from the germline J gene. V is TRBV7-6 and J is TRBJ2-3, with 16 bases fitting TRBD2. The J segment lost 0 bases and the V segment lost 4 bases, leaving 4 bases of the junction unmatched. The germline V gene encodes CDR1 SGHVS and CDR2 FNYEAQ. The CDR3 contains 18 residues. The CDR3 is CASSSAGLAGGSTDTQYF. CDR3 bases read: TGTGCCAGCAGCTCTGCGGGACTAGCGGGGGGGAGCACAGATACG.

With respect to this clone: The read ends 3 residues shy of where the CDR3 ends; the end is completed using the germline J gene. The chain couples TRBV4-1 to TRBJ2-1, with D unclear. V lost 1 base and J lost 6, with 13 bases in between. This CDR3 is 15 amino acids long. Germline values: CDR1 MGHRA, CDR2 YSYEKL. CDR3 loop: CASSQAGYEANEQFF. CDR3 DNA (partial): TGCGCCAGCAGCCAAGCGGGTTATGAGGCCAATGAG.

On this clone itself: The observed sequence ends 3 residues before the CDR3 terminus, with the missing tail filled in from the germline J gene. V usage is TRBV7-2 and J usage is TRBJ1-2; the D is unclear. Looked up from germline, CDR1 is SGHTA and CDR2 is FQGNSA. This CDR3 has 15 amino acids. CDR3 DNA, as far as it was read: TGTGCCAGCAGCCCCGGGTTGTTCAAGGCCTCCGAC. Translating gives CASSPGLFKASD. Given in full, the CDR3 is CASSPGLFKASDYTF.

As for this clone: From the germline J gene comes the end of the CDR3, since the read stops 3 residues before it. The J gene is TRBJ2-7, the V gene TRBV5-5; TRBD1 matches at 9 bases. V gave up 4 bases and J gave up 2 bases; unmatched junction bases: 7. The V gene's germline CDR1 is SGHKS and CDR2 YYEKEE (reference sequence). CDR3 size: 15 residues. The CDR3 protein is CASSTHWTGAYEQYF. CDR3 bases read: TGTGCCAGCAGCACCCACTGGACAGGGGCCTACGAG.

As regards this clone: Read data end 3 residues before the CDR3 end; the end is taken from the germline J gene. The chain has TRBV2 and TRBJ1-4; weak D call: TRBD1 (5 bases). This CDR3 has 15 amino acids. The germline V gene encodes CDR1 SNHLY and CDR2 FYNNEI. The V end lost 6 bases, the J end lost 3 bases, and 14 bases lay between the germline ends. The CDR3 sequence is CASSRGRAANEKLFF. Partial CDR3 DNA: TGTGCCAGCAGCCGGGGGAGGGCGGCTAATGAAAAA.

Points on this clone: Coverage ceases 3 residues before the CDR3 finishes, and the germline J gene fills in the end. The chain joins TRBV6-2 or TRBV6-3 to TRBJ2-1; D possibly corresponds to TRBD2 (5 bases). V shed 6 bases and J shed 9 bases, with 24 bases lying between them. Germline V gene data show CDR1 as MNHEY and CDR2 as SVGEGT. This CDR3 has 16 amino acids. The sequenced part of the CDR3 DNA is TGTGCCAGCAGCACACCTCCCCCCGGGCCGCGGGCTGAG. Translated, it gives CASSTPPPGPRAE. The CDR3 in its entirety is CASSTPPPGPRAEQFF.

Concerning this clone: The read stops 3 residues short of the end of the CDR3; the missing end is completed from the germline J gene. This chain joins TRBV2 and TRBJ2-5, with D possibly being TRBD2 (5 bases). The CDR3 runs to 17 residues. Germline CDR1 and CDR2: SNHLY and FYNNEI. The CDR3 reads CASSEGGSSGPRDTQYF. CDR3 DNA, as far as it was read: TGTGCCAGCAGTGAAGGAGGGTCGAGCGGTCCCCGGGATACC.

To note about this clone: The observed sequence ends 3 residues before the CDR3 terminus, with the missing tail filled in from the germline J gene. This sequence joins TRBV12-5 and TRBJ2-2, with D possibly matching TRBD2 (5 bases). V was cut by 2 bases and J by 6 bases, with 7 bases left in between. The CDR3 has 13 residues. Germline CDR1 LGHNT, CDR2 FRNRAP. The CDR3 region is CASGLRGAGELFF. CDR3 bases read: TGTGCTAGTGGTTTGCGGGGTGCCGGGGAG.

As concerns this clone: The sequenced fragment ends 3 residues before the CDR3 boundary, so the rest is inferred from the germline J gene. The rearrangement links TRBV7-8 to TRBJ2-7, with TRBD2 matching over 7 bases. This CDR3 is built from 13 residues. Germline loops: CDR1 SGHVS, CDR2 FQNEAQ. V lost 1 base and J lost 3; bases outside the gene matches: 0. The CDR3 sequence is CASSLGGGYEQYF. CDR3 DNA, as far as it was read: TGTGCCAGCAGCTTAGGGGGGGGCTACGAG.

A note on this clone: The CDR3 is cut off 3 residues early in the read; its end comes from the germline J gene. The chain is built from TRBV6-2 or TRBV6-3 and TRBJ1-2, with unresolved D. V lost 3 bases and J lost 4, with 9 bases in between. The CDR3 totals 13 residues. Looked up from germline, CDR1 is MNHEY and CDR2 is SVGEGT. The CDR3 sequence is CASSYTESYGYTF. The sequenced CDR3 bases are TGTGCCAGCAGTTATACAGAGTCCTATGGC.

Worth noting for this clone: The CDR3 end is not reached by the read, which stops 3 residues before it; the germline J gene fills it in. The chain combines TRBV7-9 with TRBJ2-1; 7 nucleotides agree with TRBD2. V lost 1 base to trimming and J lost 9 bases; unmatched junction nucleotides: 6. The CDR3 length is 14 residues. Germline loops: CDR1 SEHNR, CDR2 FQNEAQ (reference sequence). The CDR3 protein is CASSLGLWGGEQFF. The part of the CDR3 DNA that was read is TGTGCCAGCAGCTTAGGGCTATGGGGGGGTGAG.